Listed below are T cell receptor beta chains from one sample, sequenced in a study of blood T cells in healthy people across ages. TCRdb redid the calling of the 5' RACE reads with MiXCR, one entry per CDR3 protein. This sample yields 650,000 to 800,000 distinct CDR3 sequences, of which about 51% are seen a single time; 13% belongs to the top ten. The sample taken for sequencing was blood. Receptors originate from a woman of 80 years or more in good health. The CDR3 runs from the conserved cysteine through the conserved F or W. The order of the fields is D gene, V gene, clone size, J gene, CDR3 protein, CDR3 DNA. A D gene is named only where the DNA matches it firmly. Only part of the rows carry a size: once, few, many, or a class if the clone is expanded.

>NA|TRBV10-3|few|TRBJ2-3
CATTLASSTDTQYF
TGTGCCACCACTCTAGCATCTAGCACAGATACGCAGTATTTT
>NA|TRBV7-2|NA|TRBJ2-7
CASSPRDGVYEQYF
TGTGCCAGCAGCCCTAGGGACGGAGTCTACGAGCAGTACTTC
>NA|TRBV5-1|many|TRBJ2-3
CASSGQGTDTQYF
TGCGCCAGCAGCGGGCAGGGCACAGATACGCAGTATTTT
>NA|TRBV5-1|many|TRBJ1-4
CASAGGPQEKLFF
TGCGCCAGCGCGGGAGGGCCACAGGAAAAACTGTTTTTT
>TRBD1|TRBV12-3/TRBV12-4|NA|TRBJ1-2
CASSSGTGLGYTF
TGTGCCAGCAGTTCAGGGACAGGGTTAGGCTACACCTTC
>TRBD2|TRBV9|many|TRBJ2-1
CASSVASGSGNEQFF
TGTGCCAGCAGCGTAGCTAGCGGGAGTGGCAATGAGCAGTTCTTC
>TRBD1|TRBV7-2|NA|TRBJ2-3
CASSFSSFQGVQADTQYF
TGTGCCAGCAGCTTTAGCTCATTTCAGGGGGTTCAGGCAGATACGCAGTATTTT
>TRBD2|TRBV20-1|NA|TRBJ2-1
CSANPGTSGIDEQFF
TGCAGTGCCAACCCCGGGACTAGCGGGATTGATGAGCAGTTCTTC
>TRBD2|TRBV4-1|NA|TRBJ2-7
CASSPSGTGGGSSYEQYF
TGCGCCAGCAGCCCCAGTGGGACTGGCGGGGGGAGCTCCTACGAGCAGTACTTC
>NA|TRBV6-6|NA|TRBJ1-1
CASSYPRGRLEGTEAFF
TGTGCCAGCAGTTACCCGCGTGGCCGACTCGAGGGCACTGAAGCTTTCTTT
>NA|TRBV20-1|many|TRBJ1-4
CSARRTGSEKLFF
TGCAGTGCTAGGAGGACGGGTAGTGAAAAACTGTTTTTT
>NA|TRBV7-8|NA|TRBJ2-1
CASTWANEQFF
TGTGCCAGCACCTGGGCCAATGAGCAGTTCTTC
>NA|TRBV12-3/TRBV12-4|NA|TRBJ2-7
CASSRIRGDEQYF
TGTGCCAGCAGTCGCATAAGGGGGGACGAGCAGTACTTC
>TRBD1|TRBV12-5|NA|TRBJ2-2
CASGLDPGGAGTGELFF
TGTGCTAGTGGTTTGGATCCAGGGGGCGCGGGCACCGGGGAGCTGTTTTTT
>NA|TRBV12-5|NA|TRBJ2-7
CASVGVPYYEQYF
TGTGCTAGTGTAGGGGTGCCTTACTACGAGCAGTACTTC
>NA|TRBV4-1|once|TRBJ2-6
CASSAGGTLSGANVLTF
TGCGCCAGCAGTGCTGGGGGAACTCTCTCTGGGGCCAACGTCCTGACTTTC
>TRBD1|TRBV29-1|many|TRBJ2-2
CSVDVQAGQGYTGELFF
TGCAGCGTTGACGTACAGGCGGGACAGGGGTACACCGGGGAGCTGTTTTTT
>NA|TRBV6-2/TRBV6-3|NA|TRBJ2-1
CASSYPSASSYNEQFF
TGTGCCAGCAGTTACCCTAGCGCTAGCTCCTACAATGAGCAGTTCTTC
>NA|TRBV7-9|many|TRBJ2-7
CASSLGTPAIEQYF
TGTGCCAGCAGCTTAGGCACCCCCGCTATCGAGCAGTACTTC
>NA|TRBV20-1|few|TRBJ2-3
CSARAAGTLYTDTQYF
TGCAGTGCTAGAGCCGCGGGAACCTTATACACAGATACGCAGTATTTT
>NA|TRBV18|NA|TRBJ2-7
CASSPGHGSEQYF
TGTGCCAGCTCACCAGGGCATGGAAGCGAGCAGTACTTC
>TRBD1|TRBV5-1|NA|TRBJ2-3
CASSSGQGTVTDTHYF
TGCGCCAGCAGCTCGGGACAGGGGACCGTCACAGATACGCATTATTTT
>NA|TRBV20-1|NA|TRBJ2-7
CSASDLGESSYEQYF
TGCAGTGCTAGTGATCTGGGGGAAAGCTCCTACGAGCAGTACTTC
>NA|TRBV29-1|NA|TRBJ2-3
CSGMRGGEDTQYF
TGCAGCGGTATGAGGGGCGGAGAAGATACGCAGTATTTT